Presented here are 20 T cell receptor beta chains from one specimen sequenced in a study of vaccination effects on CD4 cells after COVID-19. These receptors' antigens are unknown. The ViraFEST assay expanded antigen-specific CD4+ T cells with viral peptide pools before sequencing. After around nine days in culture, the CD4+ T cells were isolated. No vaccinee had earlier SARS-CoV-2 infection, and nucleocapsid antibodies were negative. Some clones are missing from TCRdb's copy, which holds only in-frame ones; the method was immunoSEQ multiplex PCR. Among around 25,000 clones, approximately 83% were seen once, and the ten largest hold about a tenth. The source was CD4+ T cells from PBMCs cultured with HCoV-NL63 spike peptides, collected before COVID-19 vaccination. The receptors shown here come from a human donor who received a COVID-19 vaccine.

The V call is TRBV7-9, the J call TRBJ2-1; D is perhaps TRBD1 or TRBD2 (7 bases each). The CDR3 covers 14 residues. Germline V gives CDR1 SEHNR, CDR2 FQNEAQ (reference sequence). V was cut by 9 bases and J by 4 bases, with 16 bases left in between. Written as DNA, the CDR3 is TGTGCCAGTACAGGGGCGGGGGAATACAATGAGCAGTTCTTC. This codes for CASTGAGEYNEQFF.

V usage is TRBV11-2 and J usage is TRBJ2-2; no clear D. There are 13 residues in the CDR3. Germline CDR1 is SGHAT and CDR2 is FQNNGV. V lost 0 bases and J lost 7, with 6 bases in between. This chain's CDR3 is CASSLDRNGELFF. The DNA of the CDR3 is TGTGCCAGCAGCTTAGACCGTAACGGGGAGCTGTTTTTT.

The gene calls are TRBV13 and TRBJ1-2; the match to TRBD1 covers 8 bases. This CDR3 spans 15 amino acids. After removal of 2 bases from V and 4 bases from J, the junction contained 6 bases not matched to a gene. Germline V gives CDR1 PRHDT, CDR2 FYEKMQ (reference sequence). Here the CDR3 DNA reads TGTGCCAGCAGCTTAACCCGACAGGGGACCTATGGCTACACCTTC. This encodes CASSLTRQGTYGYTF.

V and J are TRBV19 and TRBJ1-6; 8 nucleotides agree with TRBD1. V trimming: 8 bases; J trimming: 6 bases; junction bases outside the gene matches: 6. The CDR3 runs to 14 residues. Germline CDR1 is LNHDA and CDR2 is SQIVND (reference sequence). CDR3 in DNA: TGTGCCAGTGACAGGGGTAGTACTAATTCACCCCTCCACTTT. It specifies CASDRGSTNSPLHF.

The rearrangement joins TRBV13 to TRBJ1-6; D unresolved. This CDR3 region has 14 residues. V lost 5 bases, J lost 4 bases, and 9 bases lay in between. Germline V gene sequence: CDR1 PRHDT, CDR2 FYEKMQ (reference sequence). The CDR3 here is CASSRWSYNSPLHF. Written as DNA, the CDR3 is TGTGCCAGCAGCCGATGGAGTTATAATTCACCCCTCCACTTT.

Judged by abundance, this clone is large (0.1 to 1%). The V and J genes are TRBV7-2 and TRBJ1-2, with 7 bases lining up with TRBD1. This CDR3 comprises 13 residues. CDR1 is SGHTA, CDR2 FQGNSA, per germline. With 4 bases clipped from V and 13 bases from J, the junction kept 12 bases outside the gene matches. The CDR3, as DNA: TGTGCCAGCAGCTACTATATAGACAGGGAAGTCACCTTC. Amino acids: CASSYYIDREVTF.

The chain joins TRBV15 to TRBJ2-7; D is undetermined. CDR1 LNHNV and CDR2 YYDKDF come from the germline V gene (reference sequence). The CDR3 totals 18 residues. Trimming stripped 0 bases from V and 2 bases from J, with 20 bases between. CDR3: CATSRESLQTIGPYEQYF. The CDR3 DNA sequence: TGTGCCACCAGCAGAGAGTCCCTCCAAACGATAGGACCCTACGAGCAGTACTTC. Supplemented by reference TRBV15 and TRBJ2-7, the full variable domain reads DAMVIQNPRYQVTQFGKPVTLSCSQTLNHNVMYWYQQKSSQAPKLLFHYYDKDFNNEADTPDNFQSRRPNTSFCFLDIRSPGLGDTAMYLCATSRESLQTIGPYEQYFGPGTRLTVT.

The chain joins TRBV5-1 to TRBJ2-7; 8 bases fit TRBD2. Germline CDR1 is SGHRS and CDR2 is YFSETQ. This CDR3 has 15 amino acids. V trimming: 5 bases; J trimming: 3 bases; junction bases outside the gene matches: 10. CDR3 in amino acids: CASRVTGGAGYEQYF. The CDR3 nucleotides read TGCGCCAGCAGAGTGACCGGGGGGGCCGGCTACGAGCAGTACTTC.

In nucleotides, the CDR3 is TGCGCCACCGCCCTACCTAGGGCGATAACCACTGAAGCTTTCTTT. Its protein product is CATALPRAITTEAFF. The chain recombines TRBV10-2 with TRBJ1-1; no clear D gene. The CDR3 has 15 residues. V was pared by 10 bases and J by 4 bases, with 22 bases between. Germline loops: CDR1 WSHSY, CDR2 SAAADI.

The chain employs TRBV30 and TRBJ1-4; no definite D call. Germline V lookup: CDR1 GTSNPN, CDR2 SVGIG (reference sequence). V was pared by 0 bases and J by 0 bases, with 5 bases between. The CDR3 totals 14 residues. CDR3 coding DNA: TGTGCCTGGAGTGTAACTGCAACTAATGAAAAACTGTTTTTT. Protein sequence: CAWSVTATNEKLFF.

V gene TRBV11-2 combines with J gene TRBJ2-5; 7 nucleotides line up with TRBD2. V lost 3 bases, J lost 11 bases, and 3 bases stayed unmatched. The CDR3 is made up of 11 amino acids. CDR1 is SGHAT, CDR2 FQNNGV, per germline. The CDR3 DNA is TGTGCCAGCAGCTTGTGGCGGGGGCAGTACTTC. It yields the protein CASSLWRGQYF.

This chain links TRBV6-6 with TRBJ2-5; possibly TRBD2 for D (5 bases). V was trimmed by 4 bases and J by 2 bases, leaving 14 bases between them. Germline V gives CDR1 MNHNY, CDR2 SVGAGI (reference sequence). The CDR3 has 15 residues. The CDR3 DNA is TGTGCCAGCAGTTTCACTGCGGGCCGTCAAGAGACCCAGTACTTC. This gives the protein CASSFTAGRQETQYF.

The CDR3 DNA follows: TGTGCCAGCAGCTACGGCCGGGGTACTGAAGCTTTCTTT. This gives the protein CASSYGRGTEAFF. J is TRBJ1-1 and V is TRBV6-5; D not resolved. The CDR3 is 13 residues long. V lost 6 bases and J 5 bases, leaving 13 bases between the germline ends. The germline V gene encodes CDR1 MNHEY and CDR2 SVGAGI.

The V gene is TRBV5-8, the J gene TRBJ2-3, with 10 positions matching TRBD1. Germline trimming cut 0 bases from V and 3 bases from J; bases unmatched to any gene: 1. Germline values: CDR1 SGHTS, CDR2 YDEGEE. This CDR3 region has 15 residues. The chain's CDR3 is CASSLEGQGTDTQYF. Here the CDR3 DNA reads TGTGCCAGCAGCTTGGAGGGACAGGGGACAGATACGCAGTATTTT.

This chain uses TRBV27 with TRBJ2-1; 9 bases are shared with TRBD2. CDR1 is MNHEY, CDR2 SMNVEV, per germline (reference sequence). The ends lost 5 bases at V and 9 bases at J; junction bases unmatched: 11. The CDR3 spans 15 residues. CDR3 sequence: CASSPLGRGGTEQFF. As DNA, the CDR3 is TGTGCCAGCAGTCCATTAGGGCGGGGGGGTACTGAGCAGTTCTTC.

The J gene is TRBJ2-3, the V gene TRBV11-2; TRBD2 aligns across 9 bases. V gave up 5 bases and J gave up 0 bases; unmatched junction bases: 6. This CDR3 spans 16 amino acids. The germline gives CDR1 SGHAT, CDR2 FQNNGV. The CDR3 loop reads CASSPIAGASTDTQYF. CDR3 coding DNA: TGTGCCAGCAGCCCCATAGCGGGAGCTAGCACAGATACGCAGTATTTT.

The chain links TRBV10-3 to TRBJ1-1; a possible D gene is TRBD1 (6 bases). From germline, CDR1 is ENHRY and CDR2 SYGVKD. The V end was cut by 4 bases, the J end by 4 bases, with 22 bases between. This CDR3 has 17 residues. CDR3: CAISGPLRGQIVTEAFF. CDR3 DNA: TGTGCCATCAGTGGACCATTAAGGGGACAAATTGTCACTGAAGCTTTCTTT.

The chain combines TRBV3-1 (or the pseudogene TRBV3-2) with TRBJ2-5; D remains ambiguous. CDR1 and CDR2 from the germline V gene are LGHDT and YNNKEL (reference sequence). The V gene lost 3 bases and the J gene lost 4 bases, with 9 bases spanning the gap. CDR3 size: 13 residues. The CDR3 nucleotides are TGTGCCAGCAGCCATCCTAGGAGAGAGACCCAGTACTTC. It codes for CASSHPRRETQYF.

J is TRBJ2-7 and V is TRBV3-1 (or the pseudogene TRBV3-2), with D possibly TRBD1 on 5 matching bases. The CDR3 has 16 amino acids. V was clipped by 4 bases and J by 7 bases, with 23 bases between them. Germline V CDR1 and CDR2: LGHDT, YNNKEL (reference sequence). The CDR3 region is CASSPQSKGYGVEQYF. In DNA, the CDR3 is TGTGCCAGCAGCCCCCAAAGCAAGGGGTATGGTGTGGAGCAGTACTTC.

The V call is TRBV24-1, the J call TRBJ2-1; D call uncertain. The CDR3 has 12 amino acids. Trimming cost V 4 bases and J 5 bases, with 5 bases left between them. From germline, CDR1 is KGHDR and CDR2 SFDVKD. CDR3 region: CATSEPHNEQFF. CDR3 DNA sequence: TGTGCCACCAGTGAGCCACACAATGAGCAGTTCTTC.